A selection of T cell receptor beta chains follows, all from one sample in a study of blood T cells in healthy people across ages. One entry per CDR3 protein, called by TCRdb with MiXCR from the 5' RACE reads. The sample has some 900,000 distinct CDR3 sequences, roughly 48% seen once; the top ten hold roughly 12%. The source material was blood. The receptors here all came from a man younger than 45 in good health. Each CDR3 is given with its conserved first and last residue. D genes are given only for firm matches. Size is omitted from some rows. Given values are once, few, many or a class for expanded clones.

TRBJ2-7 . TRBV7-8 . CAGSLRADEQYF TGTGCCGGCAGCTTAAGGGCCGACGAGCAGTACTTC
TRBJ2-7 . TRBV2 . CASKGETYEQYF TGTGCCAGCAAGGGAGAAACCTACGAGCAGTACTTC
TRBJ2-3 . TRBV29-1 . CSAETASTDTQYF TGCAGCGCCGAGACAGCGAGCACAGATACGCAGTATTTT
TRBJ2-5 . TRBV27 . CASSLAGKGAQYF TGTGCCAGCAGTTTAGCGGGTAAAGGGGCCCAGTACTTC
TRBJ2-7 . TRBV20-1 few CSARWTTGEQYF TGCAGTGCTAGATGGACAACGGGGGAGCAGTACTTC
TRBJ1-4 . TRBV19 . CASSKLGTTNEKLFF TGTGCCAGTAGTAAACTGGGGACAACTAATGAAAAACTGTTTTTT
TRBJ1-1 TRBD1 TRBV5-1 . CASSDRVTGGTEAFF TGCGCCAGCAGCGACAGGGTAACGGGTGGCACTGAAGCTTTCTTT
TRBJ2-1 . TRBV15 . CATSRAPPEAQFF TGTGCCACCAGCAGAGCCCCTCCGGAAGCACAGTTCTTC
TRBJ1-3 TRBD1 TRBV4-3 . CASSQDLMAGGMMTGNTIYF TGCGCCAGCAGCCAAGATCTCATGGCAGGGGGCATGATGACTGGAAACACCATATATTTT
TRBJ2-3 . TRBV12-3/TRBV12-4 . CASRAPGGTERTDMEYF TGTGCCAGCAGAGCCCCCGGCGGGACAGAAAGAACAGATATGGAATATTTT
TRBJ2-3 TRBD1 TRBV11-1 . CASSLLAGGEDTQYF TGTGCCAGCAGCTTGTTGGCAGGGGGCGAAGATACGCAGTATTTT
TRBJ2-1 . TRBV6-6 few CASSSQGSLSNEQFF TGTGCCAGCAGTTCCCAGGGCAGCCTCTCCAATGAGCAGTTCTTC
TRBJ2-1 . TRBV6-5 . CASSYSSGEQETQFF TGTGCCAGCAGTTACTCGTCAGGAGAGCAAGAGACCCAGTTCTTC
TRBJ1-1 . TRBV20-1 . CSARSPQGNTEAFF TGCAGTGCTAGGTCCCCACAGGGGAACACTGAAGCTTTCTTT
TRBJ1-2 . TRBV30 . CAWSIPGGGRAYGYTF TGTGCCTGGAGTATCCCCGGGGGGGGACGGGCCTATGGCTACACCTTC
TRBJ1-1 . TRBV16 few CASSQSDTEAFF TGTGCCAGCAGCCAATCAGACACTGAAGCTTTCTTT
TRBJ2-7 TRBD1 TRBV6-1 once CASRDSGQDIYEQYF TGTGCCAGCAGGGATTCGGGACAGGACATCTACGAGCAGTACTTC
TRBJ2-7 TRBD1 TRBV6-4 many CASSDGGQTLLTPYEQYF TGTGCCAGCAGTGACGGGGGACAGACCCTATTGACACCTTACGAGCAGTACTTC
TRBJ1-6 TRBD1 TRBV5-1 few CASSFSQTWDRDNSPLHF TGCGCCAGCAGCTTTTCTCAAACCTGGGACAGGGATAATTCACCCCTCCACTTT
TRBJ1-1 . TRBV9 few CASSDLGQKAFF TGTGCCAGCAGCGACCTCGGACAGAAGGCTTTCTTT
TRBJ1-5 . TRBV2 . CASSESPRGNQPQHF TGTGCCAGCAGTGAATCCCCCCGGGGCAATCAGCCCCAGCATTTT
TRBJ2-7 . TRBV9 few CASSSSTSPEQYF TGTGCCAGCAGCTCATCGACTAGTCCCGAGCAGTACTTC
TRBJ2-1 . TRBV6-2/TRBV6-3 . CASSDAGYNEQFF TGTGCCAGCAGTGACGCGGGGTACAATGAGCAGTTCTTC
TRBJ2-7 . TRBV11-2 many CASSFIYEQYF TGTGCCAGCAGTTTCATCTACGAGCAGTACTTC
TRBJ2-2 . TRBV4-1 . CASSHQGGNTGELFF TGCGCCAGCAGCCATCAGGGGGGGAACACCGGGGAGCTGTTTTTT
TRBJ2-3 . TRBV29-1 many CSVAGMNTDTQYF TGCAGCGTTGCGGGGATGAACACAGATACGCAGTATTTT
TRBJ1-2 TRBD1 TRBV9 . CASSTGTENYGYTF TGTGCCAGCAGCACCGGGACAGAAAACTATGGCTACACCTTC
TRBJ2-3 TRBD2 TRBV29-1 . CSVELAGGGGTDTQYF TGCAGCGTTGAACTAGCGGGAGGTGGAGGCACAGATACGCAGTATTTT
TRBJ2-1 . TRBV27 . CASSPSRRVRGEQFF TGTGCCAGCAGTCCGAGTAGGAGGGTTAGGGGTGAGCAGTTCTTC
TRBJ2-5 TRBD1 TRBV5-1 . CASSLPGTAREQYF TGCGCCAGCAGTTTACCCGGGACAGCGCGTGAGCAGTACTTC
TRBJ1-2 . TRBV10-3 few CAIKAGYGRGYGYTF TGTGCCATCAAAGCGGGTTATGGCAGGGGTTATGGCTACACCTTC
TRBJ2-3 . TRBV6-2/TRBV6-3 . CASGRQTYTQYF TGTGCCAGCGGGCGACAAACTTATACGCAGTATTTT
TRBJ1-5 . TRBV28 . CASSSTGLSNQPQHF TGTGCCAGCAGCAGCACAGGGCTTAGCAATCAGCCCCAGCATTTT
TRBJ1-2 TRBD1 TRBV28 . CASSTRQGADGYTF TGTGCCAGCAGTACCCGACAGGGGGCTGATGGCTACACCTTC
TRBJ2-7 TRBD1 TRBV28 few CASSHAGTGATYEQYF TGTGCCAGCAGCCACGCCGGGACAGGCGCAACCTACGAGCAGTACTTC
TRBJ2-1 . TRBV10-3 many CAISETGYNEQFF TGTGCCATCAGTGAGACGGGGTACAATGAGCAGTTCTTC
TRBJ2-3 . TRBV27 . CASSWGGTSTDTQYF TGTGCCAGCAGTTGGGGCGGGACTAGCACAGATACGCAGTATTTT
TRBJ1-1 . TRBV3-1 few CASSSRVEAFF TGTGCCAGCAGCTCCCGGGTCGAAGCTTTCTTT